The 9 T cell receptor beta chains reported below all come from one sample, sequenced in a study of regulatory T cells in long-lasting Graves disease. As to time point: persistent/refractory GD, antithyroid drugs over 5 years with positive TRAb. TCR sequences were obtained from RNA taken from PBMCs. Assembly of TCR beta libraries relied on iRepertoire HTBI primers together with Arm-PCR of CDR3 regions. TCRdb re-analysed the multiplex PCR reads in MiXCR, keeping a single row per CDR3 protein. Among 400,000 to 450,000 distinct CDR3 sequences listed, around 22% were seen once. The sequencing used peripheral blood mononuclear cells (PBMCs), collected when the disease was refractory, from a patient treated with antithyroid drugs. These receptors were collected from a female donor with Graves disease.

This clonotype was seen a handful of times. The chain is built from TRBV11-1 and TRBJ1-1; the match to TRBD1 covers 8 bases. V gave up 5 bases and J gave up 4 bases; unmatched junction bases: 6. The length of the CDR3 is 14 residues. Germline loops: CDR1 SGHAT, CDR2 FQDESV (reference sequence). The CDR3 DNA is TGTGCCAGCAGCGGACAGGGAACAGGCACTGAAGCTTTCTTT. Protein: CASSGQGTGTEAFF.

This clonotype was seen a few times. The chain employs TRBV19 and TRBJ2-7, with 7 bases lining up with TRBD2. With V trimmed by 1 base and J by 3 bases, 6 bases remained unmatched. The CDR3 consists of 15 residues. Germline V gives CDR1 LNHDA, CDR2 SQIVND (reference sequence). The CDR3: CASSIVYGGSYEQYF. The DNA of the CDR3 is TGTGCCAGTAGTATAGTGTATGGCGGGAGCTACGAGCAGTACTTC.

This clonotype has at least ten counts. This chain joins TRBV7-2 and TRBJ2-7; 8 bases agree with TRBD1. This CDR3 spans 18 amino acids. V gave up 1 base and J gave up 5 bases; unmatched junction bases: 16. The germline gives CDR1 SGHTA, CDR2 FQGNSA. CDR3 sequence (DNA): TGTGCCAGCAGCTTAGAACATCGTATCTCCGGACAGGGTCACGAGCAGTACTTC. Translating it yields CASSLEHRISGQGHEQYF.

This clonotype was seen just once. The chain has TRBV5-6 and TRBJ1-5; unclear D gene. Trimming took 7 bases from V and 2 from J, leaving 16 bases between them. The CDR3 is made up of 15 amino acids. In germline, CDR1 is SGHDT, CDR2 YYEEEE. The chain's CDR3 is CASPCRQAGNQPQHF. CDR3 bases: TGTGCCAGCCCCTGCCGGCAGGCGGGCAATCAGCCCCAGCATTTT.

V usage is TRBV29-1 and J usage is TRBJ1-3, with D perhaps matching TRBD1 (5 bases). V shed 7 bases and J shed 4 bases, with 17 bases lying between them. Germline CDR1 reads SQVTM; CDR2 reads ANQGSEA. The CDR3 is made up of 14 amino acids. CDR3 DNA sequence: TGCAGCGCCGAATCGTCGGGGCTCGGAAACACCATATATTTT. As protein: CSAESSGLGNTIYF.

The rearrangement links TRBV12-5 to TRBJ2-5; 13 bases align to TRBD2. The CDR3 has 16 amino acids. Germline values: CDR1 LGHNT, CDR2 FRNRAP. V shed 9 bases and J 3 bases; nucleotides not matched to a gene: 10. The CDR3 here is CARGTYGLAGEETQYF. The CDR3 region has the DNA TGTGCTAGGGGCACCTATGGACTAGCGGGGGAAGAGACCCAGTACTTC.

The V gene is TRBV20-1, the J gene TRBJ1-5; 7 bases align to TRBD1. Germline values: CDR1 DFQATT, CDR2 SNEGSKA (reference sequence). Trimming took 5 bases from V and 4 from J; bases not matched to a gene: 11. The CDR3 consists of 15 residues. The chain's CDR3 is CSALWGGGQNQPQHF. CDR3 DNA: TGCAGTGCTCTCTGGGGAGGGGGCCAGAATCAGCCCCAGCATTTT.

In this sample, this clonotype turned up a few times. CDR3 sequence reads: CAWGKGRDTEAFF. The DNA for the CDR3 is TGTGCCTGGGGGAAGGGGAGGGACACTGAAGCTTTCTTT. V gene TRBV30 combines with J gene TRBJ1-1; maybe TRBD1 (5 bases). V was clipped by 5 bases and J by 3 bases, with 13 bases between them. The CDR3 has 13 amino acids. The germline CDR1 and CDR2 sequences are GTSNPN and SVGIG (reference sequence).

This clonotype came up a few times. The rearrangement joins TRBV5-1 to TRBJ1-1, with D uncertain. CDR3 length: 14 residues. Trimming cost V 5 bases and J 0 bases, with 11 bases left between them. Per germline, CDR1 SGHRS and CDR2 YFSETQ. CDR3 nucleotide sequence: TGCGCCAGCAGGAGACGGGAAATGAACACTGAAGCTTTCTTT. This translates into CASRRREMNTEAFF.